Listed below are T cell receptor beta chains from one sample, sequenced in a study of blood T cell repertoires in COVID-19. Some clones are missing from TCRdb's copy, which holds only in-frame ones; the method was immunoSEQ multiplex PCR. Of around 170,000 clones in the sample, around four fifths were seen once. The sequencing sample was made of peripheral blood. The receptors derive from a woman aged 60 to 75 with acute or convalescent COVID-19. Each CDR3 is given with its conserved first and last residue. A D gene is named only where the DNA matches it firmly. Rows may omit the clone size; those that give it use once, few, many or a size class.

NA	few	TRBV30	12	TRBJ1-1	CAQGQWNTEAFF	TGTGCCCAGGGGCAGTGGAACACTGAAGCTTTCTTT
NA	NA	TRBV28	19	TRBJ2-3	CASSFPYPGRGGSTDTQYF	TGTGCCAGCAGTTTCCCATACCCTGGGCGGGGCGGAAGCACAGATACGCAGTATTTT
TRBD1	few	TRBV12-3/TRBV12-4	13	TRBJ1-4	CASRDSRNEKLFF	TGTGCCAGCCGGGACAGCCGGAATGAAAAACTGTTTTTT
TRBD2	NA	TRBV6-5	15	TRBJ2-3	CASRPGTSGRDTQYF	TGTGCCAGCAGGCCCGGGACTAGCGGGAGAGATACGCAGTATTTT
TRBD1	few	TRBV2	16	TRBJ1-2	CASLKEPGQGLYGYTF	TGTGCCAGCCTGAAAGAACCGGGACAGGGCCTCTATGGCTACACCTTC
TRBD2	NA	TRBV7-7	19	TRBJ2-1	CASRHGLAGGPGLVNEQFF	TGTGCTAGCAGACATGGACTAGCGGGGGGGCCCGGGCTTGTCAATGAGCAGTTCTTC
TRBD1	NA	TRBV5-1	15	TRBJ2-3	CASNLVGQGADTQYF	TGCGCCAGCAACCTGGTGGGACAGGGGGCAGATACGCAGTATTTT
NA	NA	TRBV6-5	15	TRBJ1-5	CASSFGRGSNQPQHF	TGTGCCAGCAGTTTCGGACGGGGTAGCAATCAGCCCCAGCATTTT
NA	NA	TRBV5-1	17	TRBJ2-1	CASGLVGLTTSYNEQFF	TGCGCCTCGGGCTTGGTGGGTCTGACTACCTCCTACAATGAGCAGTTCTTC
TRBD2	NA	TRBV5-5	16	TRBJ2-5	CASSATSGGVQETQYF	TGTGCCAGCAGCGCCACTAGCGGGGGTGTTCAAGAGACCCAGTACTTC
TRBD1	NA	TRBV19	13	TRBJ1-5	CASSQQGNQPQHF	TGTGCCAGTAGCCAACAGGGGAATCAGCCCCAGCATTTT
NA	NA	TRBV9	16	TRBJ1-1	CASSPRLQVVNTEAFF	TGTGCCAGCAGCCCCCGGTTACAGGTGGTGAACACTGAAGCTTTCTTT
TRBD2	once	TRBV7-9	16	TRBJ2-1	CASSPGLAGTGGGQFF	TGTGCCAGCAGCCCGGGACTAGCGGGGACTGGAGGGGGGCAGTTCTTC
NA	NA	TRBV18	15	TRBJ2-3	CASSPIAVSTDTQYF	TGTGCCAGCTCACCAATAGCGGTAAGCACAGATACGCAGTATTTT
TRBD2	NA	TRBV28	18	TRBJ2-4	CASSLFGTSHLAKNIQYF	TGTGCCAGCAGTCTTTTCGGGACTAGCCACCTAGCCAAAAACATTCAGTACTTC
TRBD1	NA	TRBV12-3/TRBV12-4	13	TRBJ1-2	CASSLDRANGYTF	TGTGCCAGCAGCCTGGACAGGGCCAATGGCTACACCTTC
TRBD1	NA	TRBV27	13	TRBJ2-7	CAAGTGAVGEQYF	TGTGCCGCTGGGACAGGGGCTGTAGGGGAGCAGTACTTC
NA	NA	TRBV6-5	16	TRBJ2-7	CASSYSGQFKVNEQYF	TGTGCCAGCAGTTACTCAGGACAGTTTAAGGTCAACGAGCAGTACTTC
NA	once	TRBV30	15	TRBJ1-2	CAWAIPRQSSYGYTF	TGTGCCTGGGCAATTCCGCGACAGTCCTCCTATGGCTACACCTTC
TRBD1	NA	TRBV5-1	14	TRBJ2-7	CASTLTGGIYEQYF	TGCGCCAGCACCTTGACAGGGGGCATTTACGAGCAGTACTTC
TRBD2	NA	TRBV7-9	17	TRBJ2-7	CASSPGLAGASYYEQYF	TGTGCCAGCAGCCCGGGACTAGCGGGGGCCTCCTACTACGAGCAGTACTTC
TRBD1	NA	TRBV5-6	16	TRBJ1-5	CASSLTGGAINQPQHF	TGTGCCAGCAGCTTGACAGGGGGCGCGATAAATCAGCCCCAGCATTTT
NA	NA	TRBV15	17	TRBJ1-3	CATSRDQQGWSGNTIYF	TGTGCCACCAGCAGAGATCAACAGGGTTGGTCTGGAAACACCATATATTTT
NA	NA	TRBV3-1/TRBV3-2	18	TRBJ2-2	CASTPRLSGQTNTGELFF	TGTGCCAGCACCCCAAGATTGTCAGGGCAAACGAACACCGGGGAGCTGTTTTTT
TRBD1	NA	TRBV15	17	TRBJ1-3	CATSREATGGSGNTIYF	TGTGCCACCAGCAGAGAAGCTACAGGGGGCTCTGGAAACACCATATATTTT
TRBD2	NA	TRBV6-1	18	TRBJ2-1	CASSEPSRLAGIYNEQFF	TGTGCCAGCAGTGAGCCCTCGAGACTAGCGGGGATCTACAATGAGCAGTTCTTC
NA	NA	TRBV6-5	14	TRBJ1-1	CASSYAQGNTEAFF	TGTGCCAGCAGTTACGCACAGGGGAACACTGAAGCTTTCTTT
TRBD1	NA	TRBV20-1	15	TRBJ2-7	CSASEGQEASYEQYF	TGCAGTGCTAGTGAGGGACAGGAGGCCTCCTACGAGCAGTACTTC
TRBD1	NA	TRBV7-2	14	TRBJ1-3	CASSLGQAGNTIYF	TGTGCCAGCAGCCTAGGACAGGCTGGAAACACCATATATTTT
TRBD1	NA	TRBV27	16	TRBJ1-5	CASSPTGGMWNQPQHF	TGTGCCAGCAGTCCCACAGGGGGCATGTGGAATCAGCCCCAGCATTTT
NA	NA	TRBV11-2	13	TRBJ2-7	CASSFLVKEEQYF	TGTGCCAGCAGCTTCCTGGTTAAGGAGGAGCAGTACTTC
NA	few	TRBV25-1	11	TRBJ1-3	CASTGGNTIYF	TGTGCCAGCACGGGTGGAAACACCATATATTTT
NA	NA	TRBV9	15	TRBJ2-7	CASSAGLPGAYEQYF	TGTGCCAGCAGCGCCGGACTCCCGGGGGCCTACGAGCAGTACTTC
NA	NA	TRBV2	16	TRBJ2-5	CASKSTPGVTQETQYF	TGTGCCAGTAAATCGACCCCAGGGGTAACACAAGAGACCCAGTACTTC
NA	NA	TRBV5-5	12	TRBJ1-1	CASSLRETEAFF	TGTGCCAGCAGCTTGAGGGAGACTGAAGCTTTCTTT
NA	NA	TRBV19	15	TRBJ1-1	CASSIWRSENTEAFF	TGTGCCAGTAGTATCTGGAGGTCGGAGAACACTGAAGCTTTCTTT
NA	few	TRBV5-6	13	TRBJ2-1	CASSRGSDNEQFF	TGTGCCAGCAGCAGGGGATCAGACAATGAGCAGTTCTTC
NA	NA	TRBV5-1	12	TRBJ2-1	CASSLGTDEQFF	TGCGCCAGCAGCCTAGGAACCGATGAGCAGTTCTTC
TRBD2	NA	TRBV28	18	TRBJ2-6	CASSSGLADPSGANVLTF	TGTGCCAGCAGTTCGGGACTAGCGGACCCGTCTGGGGCCAACGTCCTGACTTTC
TRBD1	NA	TRBV6-5	14	TRBJ1-2	CASSRGQGNYGYTF	TGTGCCAGCAGTCGCGGACAGGGAAACTATGGCTACACCTTC
NA	NA	TRBV21-1	19	TRBJ1-6	CASSKDGHHRSSYNSPLHF	TGTGCCAGCAGCAAAGACGGGCACCACAGGAGCTCCTATAATTCACCCCTCCACTTT
TRBD2	once	TRBV3-1/TRBV3-2	18	TRBJ2-4	CASSQDGPLAGGPDIQYF	TGTGCCAGCAGCCAAGATGGGCCCTTAGCGGGGGGGCCGGACATTCAGTACTTC
NA	NA	TRBV18	14	TRBJ2-1	CASSLQGTYNEQFF	TGTGCCAGCTCACTACAGGGTACCTACAATGAGCAGTTCTTC
NA	NA	TRBV11-2	15	TRBJ1-2	CASSLHTQGYYGYTF	TGTGCCAGCAGCTTACATACCCAGGGGTACTATGGCTACACCTTC
NA	NA	TRBV28	13	TRBJ1-2	CASSSLDSYGYTF	TGTGCCAGCAGTTCTTTGGACAGCTATGGCTACACCTTC
TRBD1	NA	TRBV5-1	13	TRBJ1-1	CASSEEPDRETFF	TGCGCCAGCAGCGAAGAACCGGACAGGGAAACTTTCTTT
NA	NA	TRBV5-4	14	TRBJ2-7	CASSPKDITYEQYF	TGTGCCAGCAGCCCTAAGGACATAACCTACGAGCAGTACTTC
NA	NA	TRBV11-2	12	TRBJ1-5	CASSPTGGPQHF	TGTGCCAGCAGCCCAACCGGAGGGCCCCAGCATTTT
NA	NA	TRBV6-2/TRBV6-3	16	TRBJ1-1	CASSFSAGTPNTEAFF	TGTGCCAGCAGTTTCTCGGCCGGGACACCGAACACTGAAGCTTTCTTT
NA	NA	TRBV7-9	13	TRBJ1-1	CASSPPENTEAFF	TGTGCCAGCAGTCCTCCAGAGAACACTGAAGCTTTCTTT